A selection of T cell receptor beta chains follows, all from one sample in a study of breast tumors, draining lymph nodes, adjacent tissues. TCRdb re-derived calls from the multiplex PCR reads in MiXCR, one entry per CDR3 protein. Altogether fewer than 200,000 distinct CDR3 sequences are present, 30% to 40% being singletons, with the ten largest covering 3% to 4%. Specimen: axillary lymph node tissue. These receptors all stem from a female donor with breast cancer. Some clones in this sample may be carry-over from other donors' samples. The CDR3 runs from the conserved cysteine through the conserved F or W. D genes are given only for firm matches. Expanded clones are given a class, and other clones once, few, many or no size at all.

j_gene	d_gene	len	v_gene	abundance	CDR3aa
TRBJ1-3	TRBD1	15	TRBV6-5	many	CASHEQGATGNTIYF
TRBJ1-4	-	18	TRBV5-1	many	CASSLGVGGGLTNEKLFF
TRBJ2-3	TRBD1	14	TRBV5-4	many	CASSERDRAHTQYF
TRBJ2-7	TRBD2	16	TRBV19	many	CASSIRAGDVAYEQYF
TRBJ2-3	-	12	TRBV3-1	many	CASSPDTDTQYF
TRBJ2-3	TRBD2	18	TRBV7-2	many	CASSIRSGRSISTDTQYF
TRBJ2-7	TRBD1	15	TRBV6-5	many	CASSYGTGVSYEQYF
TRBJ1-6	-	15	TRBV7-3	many	CASSLWGQGNSPLHF
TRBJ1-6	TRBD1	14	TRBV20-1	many	CSASNRDRGSPLHF
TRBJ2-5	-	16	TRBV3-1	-	CASSQVGMGSRQTQYF
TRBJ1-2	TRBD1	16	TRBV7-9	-	CASSLGTGKFNYGYTF
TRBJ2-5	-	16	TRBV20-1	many	CSARVVWGGAKETQYF
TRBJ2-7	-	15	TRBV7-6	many	CASSLGPTRVDEQYF
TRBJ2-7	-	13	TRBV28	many	CASSPGRWDEQYF
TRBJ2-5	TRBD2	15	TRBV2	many	CASSGSGGFQETQYF
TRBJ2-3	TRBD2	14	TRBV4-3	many	CASSMMGGTDTQYF
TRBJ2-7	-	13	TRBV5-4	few	CASSLELPGEQYF
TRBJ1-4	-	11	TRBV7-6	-	CASSSAVGQPF
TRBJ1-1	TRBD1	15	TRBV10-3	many	CAISESGTGGGEAFF
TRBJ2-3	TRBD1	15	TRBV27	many	CASSLYDRVTDTQYF
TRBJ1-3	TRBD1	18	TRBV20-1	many	CSAARDRGRVISGNTIYF
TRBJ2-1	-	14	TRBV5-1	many	CASSLSASHGEQFF
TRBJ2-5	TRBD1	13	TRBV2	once	CASSGDRVETQYF
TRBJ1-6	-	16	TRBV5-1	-	CASNLGTNRHTSPLHF
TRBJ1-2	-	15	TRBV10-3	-	CAISESGQLGYGYTF